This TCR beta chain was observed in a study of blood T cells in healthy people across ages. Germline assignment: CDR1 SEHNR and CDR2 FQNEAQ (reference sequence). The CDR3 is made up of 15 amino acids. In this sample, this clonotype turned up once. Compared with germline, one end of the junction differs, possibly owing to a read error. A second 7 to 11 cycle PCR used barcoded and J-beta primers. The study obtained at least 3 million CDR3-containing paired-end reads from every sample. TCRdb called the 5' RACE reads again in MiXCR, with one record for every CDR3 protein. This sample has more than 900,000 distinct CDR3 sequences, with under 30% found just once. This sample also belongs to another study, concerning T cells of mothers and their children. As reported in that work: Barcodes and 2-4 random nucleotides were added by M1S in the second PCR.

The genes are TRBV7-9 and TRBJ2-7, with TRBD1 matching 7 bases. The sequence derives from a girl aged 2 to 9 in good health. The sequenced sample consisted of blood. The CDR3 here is CTSSSTGALSYEQYF. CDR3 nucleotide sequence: TGTACCAGCAGCTCAACAGGGGCGTTATCCTACGAGCAGTACTTC.